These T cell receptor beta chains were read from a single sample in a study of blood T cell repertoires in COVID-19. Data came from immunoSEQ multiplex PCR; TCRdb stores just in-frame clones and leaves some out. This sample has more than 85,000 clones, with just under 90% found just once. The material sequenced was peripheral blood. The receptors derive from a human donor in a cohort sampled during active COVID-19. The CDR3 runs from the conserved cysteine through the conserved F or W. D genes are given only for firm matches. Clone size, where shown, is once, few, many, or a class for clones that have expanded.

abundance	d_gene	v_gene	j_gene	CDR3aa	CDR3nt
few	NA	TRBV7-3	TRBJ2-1	CASSLSSSYNEQFF	TGTGCCAGCAGCTTAAGCAGCTCCTACAATGAGCAGTTCTTC
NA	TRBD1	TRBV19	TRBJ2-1	CASKGDRGLFSYNEQFF	TGTGCGAGTAAGGGAGACAGGGGCCTTTTTTCCTACAATGAGCAGTTCTTC
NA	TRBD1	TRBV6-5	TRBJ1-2	CASSWGTGYGYTF	TGTGCCAGCAGTTGGGGGACAGGGTATGGCTACACCTTC
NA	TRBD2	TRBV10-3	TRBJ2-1	CAISATSGAYNEQFF	TGTGCCATCAGTGCGACTAGCGGAGCGTACAATGAGCAGTTCTTC
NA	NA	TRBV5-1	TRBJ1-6	CASSGSSGQWRYSPLHF	TGCGCCAGCAGCGGGAGCTCTGGACAGTGGCGATACTCACCCCTCCACTTT
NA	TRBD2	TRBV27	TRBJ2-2	CASSLGGTGELFF	TGTGCCAGCAGTTTGGGGGGGACCGGGGAGCTGTTTTTT
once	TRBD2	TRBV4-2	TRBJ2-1	CASSQGLANNEQFF	TGTGCCAGCAGCCAGGGACTAGCGAACAATGAGCAGTTCTTC
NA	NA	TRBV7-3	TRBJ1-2	CASSSNGGASTF	TGTGCCAGCAGCTCGAACGGGGGGGCCAGCACCTTC
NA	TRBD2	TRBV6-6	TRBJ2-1	CASSVGLAGSNEQFF	TGTGCCAGCAGCGTCGGACTAGCGGGGTCCAATGAGCAGTTCTTC
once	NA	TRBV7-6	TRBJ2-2	CASSLGAGGTLGTGELFF	TGTGCCAGCAGCTTAGGGGCCGGCGGGACCCTCGGCACCGGGGAGCTGTTTTTT